This T cell receptor (beta chain) emerged from a study of CD8+ T cells in alopecia areata. RNA was extracted and reverse transcribed into cDNA as the sequencing template. The protocol was immunoSEQ multiplex PCR, while the TCRdb copy is restricted to in-frame clones and leaves out a portion. The sample records 200,000 to 250,000 clones, about 40% being singletons. Comments on this clone: Its specificity is not known.

V was cut by 0 bases and J by 3 bases, with 18 bases left in between. Germline-derived CDR1 and CDR2 are SGHDT and YYEEEE. The CDR3 runs 17 residues. Study observations and caveats: Affected scalp, especially in alopecia totalis/universalis, had a higher clonality than normal scalp did. Among the 100 top clones, expanded CD8+ clones, like scalp clonality, were significantly decreased by tofacitinib.

Indicated treatment: oral pan-JAK inhibitor, 5-10 mg twice daily. This material consisted of CD4+ T cells sorted from blood, taken at approximately week 36, from a patient treated with tofacitinib. This chain links TRBV5-6 with TRBJ1-2; TRBD1 is a possible D gene (6 bases). This TCR was sampled from a human donor with alopecia areata. For the CDR3, the DNA is TGTGCCAGCAGCTTGGGGGGGCCCAGGATCAACTACTATGGCTACACCTTC. Amino acid sequence: CASSLGGPRINYYGYTF.